These 6 T cell receptor beta chains were all obtained from the same sample, sequenced in a study of STAT3 mutations in large granular lymphocyte leukemia. Study results and caveats: Every T-cell large granular lymphocyte leukemia patient had at least one immunodominant TCR beta clonotype.

Repertoires were generated with immunoSEQ multiplex PCR, while TCRdb's copy carries only in-frame clones and drops some. The sample has roughly 40,000 clones, roughly 84% seen once; the top ten hold approximately 0.42%. Their target antigens are unknown. Sequenced sample: PBMCs. The receptors originated from a human donor with T large granular lymphocyte leukemia. Some clones in this sample may be carry-over from other donors' samples.

The J gene is TRBJ1-4, the V gene TRBV5-1, with 9 bases that match TRBD1. Germline CDR1 SGHRS, CDR2 YFSETQ. CDR3 length: 13 amino acids. Losses at the gene ends were 4 bases for V and 7 bases for J; bases not matched to a gene: 2. This CDR3 is CASSGTGPEKLFF. CDR3 sequence (DNA): TGCGCCAGCAGCGGGACAGGGCCTGAAAAACTGTTTTTT.

The chain is built from TRBV30 and TRBJ1-6; 9 bases match TRBD1. V gave up 2 bases and J gave up 9 bases; unmatched junction bases: 5. CDR1 and CDR2 from the germline V gene are GTSNPN and SVGIG (reference sequence). The CDR3 runs 14 residues. The chain's CDR3 is CAWSRGQGGSPLHF. CDR3 nucleotides: TGTGCCTGGAGTCGGGGACAGGGAGGTTCACCCCTCCACTTT.

The chain couples TRBV4-1 to TRBJ1-2; D not resolved. Trimming removed 4 bases at V and 0 bases at J, with 15 bases between. Germline loops: CDR1 MGHRA, CDR2 YSYEKL. The length of the CDR3 is 16 residues. In nucleotides, the CDR3 is TGCGCCAGCAGCCCGCAGGAGACTCCGGCTAACTATGGCTACACCTTC. This gives the protein CASSPQETPANYGYTF.

DNA of the CDR3: TGTGCCAGCAGTGGGGGCCCGACCGGGGAGCTGTTTTTT. As protein: CASSGGPTGELFF. This chain uses TRBV6-1 with TRBJ2-2; a possible D gene is TRBD1 (5 bases). Trimming stripped 4 bases from V and 5 bases from J, with 8 bases between. The CDR3 length is 13 residues. Germline-derived CDR1 and CDR2 are MNHNS and SASEGT.

V is TRBV30 and J is TRBJ2-7; 8 bases align to TRBD1. V trimming: 1 base; J trimming: 3 bases; junction bases outside the gene matches: 5. The CDR3 spans 14 residues. Germline CDR1 reads GTSNPN; CDR2 reads SVGIG (reference sequence). The CDR3 sequence is CAWSDRDRFYEQYF. As DNA, the CDR3 is TGTGCCTGGAGTGACCGGGACAGGTTCTACGAGCAGTACTTC.

J is TRBJ1-3 and V is TRBV13, with a possible D match to TRBD1 (5 bases). In germline, CDR1 is PRHDT, CDR2 FYEKMQ (reference sequence). V gave up 3 bases and J gave up 0 bases, with 9 bases separating them. This CDR3 comprises 15 residues. CDR3 region: CASSFQGNSGNTIYF. Here the CDR3 DNA reads TGTGCCAGCAGCTTTCAGGGCAACTCTGGAAACACCATATATTTT.